A single sample gave rise to the 29 T cell receptor beta chains below, sequenced in a study of Graves' ophthalmopathy and Graves' hyperthyroidism. RNA transcripts served as template for amplifying TCR beta CDR3 sequences. First-round RT-PCR used HTBI primers; second-round multiplex PCR followed. TCRdb itself ran the multiplex PCR reads through MiXCR, one entry per CDR3 protein. The sample consists of about 740,000 distinct CDR3 sequences, roughly 41% of them appearing once. Specimen: peripheral blood. These receptors all stem from an adult man with Graves' ophthalmopathy.

The chain carries TRBV5-6 and TRBJ1-5, with D tentatively TRBD1 (5 bases). The CDR3 sequence is 16 residues long. Germline CDR1 SGHDT, CDR2 YYEEEE. Deletions cut 0 bases from V and 2 bases from J, with 12 bases between. The CDR3 loop reads CASSLALRGRNQPQHF. The CDR3 region has the DNA TGTGCCAGCAGCTTGGCCTTGAGGGGTCGCAATCAGCCCCAGCATTTT.

This clonotype was seen ten or more times. J is TRBJ1-5 and V is TRBV29-1; 8 nucleotides align to TRBD1. This CDR3 region has 15 residues. CDR1 is SQVTM, CDR2 ANQGSEA, per germline. J was trimmed by 5 bases and V by 5 bases; bases with no gene match: 11. For the CDR3, the DNA is TGCAGCGTTTCACTGAGGGTGACAGGGGATCAGCCCCAGCATTTT. Translation gives CSVSLRVTGDQPQHF.

This clonotype was seen more than once but under ten times. The chain employs TRBV19 and TRBJ1-5; D may be TRBD1 (6 bases). V gave up 3 bases and J gave up 0 bases, with 9 bases separating them. This CDR3 is built from 15 residues. The germline gives CDR1 LNHDA, CDR2 SQIVND (reference sequence). CDR3 residues: CASSMNRDSNQPQHF. In nucleotides, the CDR3 is TGTGCCAGTAGTATGAACAGGGATAGCAATCAGCCCCAGCATTTT.

The chain has TRBV24-1 and TRBJ1-5; 8 nucleotides agree with TRBD1. The trim removed 1 base at V and 5 bases at J, leaving 6 bases unmatched. This CDR3 contains 16 residues. Germline loops: CDR1 KGHDR, CDR2 SFDVKD. The CDR3 spells CATSDLPPTGDQPQHF. The DNA of the CDR3 is TGTGCCACCAGTGATTTACCTCCGACAGGGGATCAGCCCCAGCATTTT.

The rearrangement links TRBV10-3 to TRBJ1-2; TRBD1 matches at 7 bases. V shed 4 bases, J shed 4 bases, and the junction held 15 bases outside the gene matches. CDR1 and CDR2 (germline): ENHRY, SYGVKD. CDR3 length: 17 residues. CDR3 loop: CAISVTGDRTKFYGYTF. Written as DNA, the CDR3 is TGTGCCATCAGTGTCACAGGGGACCGTACCAAATTCTATGGCTACACCTTC.

The J gene is TRBJ1-6, the V gene TRBV25-1; no clear D gene. Trimming left V 11 bases short and J 7 bases short, with 18 bases between. The germline CDR1 and CDR2 sequences are MGHDK and SYGVNS. This CDR3 has 14 residues. CDR3 sequence: CAWSPTVRNSPLHF. CDR3 coding DNA: TGTGCCTGGAGTCCAACTGTAAGGAATTCACCCCTCCACTTT.

This chain uses TRBV7-9 with TRBJ2-2; D uncertain. Per the germline V gene, CDR1 is SEHNR and CDR2 is FQNEAQ (reference sequence). CDR3 length: 15 residues. Trimming shortened V by 1 base and J by 1 base, and 7 bases separated the two germline ends. This CDR3 is CASSLVVMNTGELFF. CDR3 in DNA: TGTGCCAGCAGCTTAGTAGTTATGAACACCGGGGAGCTGTTTTTT.

This sequence joins TRBV28 and TRBJ1-5, with D possibly matching TRBD1 (5 bases). Trimming left V 10 bases short and J 11 bases short, with 9 bases between. Looked up from germline, CDR1 is MDHEN and CDR2 is SYDVKM. This CDR3 comprises 9 residues. In DNA, the CDR3 is TGTGCCACCGGGGGAGCCCAGCATTTT. Translating gives CATGGAQHF. Full variable domain (outside the CDR3, taken from reference TRBV28 and TRBJ1-5): DVKVTQSSRYLVKRTGEKVFLECVQDMDHENMFWYRQDPGLGLRLIYFSYDVKMKEKGDIPEGYSVSREKKERFSLILESASTNQTSMYLCATGGAQHFGDGTRLSIL.

This clonotype was recorded many times. This chain connects TRBV7-2 to TRBJ1-6; 8 positions agree with TRBD1. Germline V gives CDR1 SGHTA, CDR2 FQGNSA. The CDR3 spans 13 residues. V trimming: 10 bases; J trimming: 9 bases; junction bases outside the gene matches: 8. This CDR3 reads CATGDRLGSPLHF. The CDR3 DNA follows: TGTGCCACCGGGGACAGGCTGGGTTCACCCCTCCACTTT.

The CDR3 sequence: CASSLTGTGGIGSPLHF. CDR3 nucleotide sequence: TGTGCCAGCAGCTTAACCGGGACAGGGGGTATAGGTTCACCCCTCCACTTT. J is TRBJ1-6 and V is TRBV7-3; 11 nucleotides agree with TRBD1. Germline lookup yields CDR1 SGHTA and CDR2 FQGTGA. The junction had 7 bases not matched to a gene; V was cut back by 0 bases and J by 9 bases. This CDR3 contains 17 residues.

Note on this clonotype: A much larger clone differs by one base, so this may be a read error. V gene TRBV6-2 or TRBV6-3 combines with J gene TRBJ1-2; tentatively, D is TRBD1 (5 bases). Germline V gives CDR1 MNHEY, CDR2 SVGEGT. The V end lost 0 bases, the J end lost 2 bases, and 7 bases lay between the germline ends. The CDR3 contains 14 residues. CDR3 nucleotide sequence: TGTGCCAGCAGTTACTCGAGACAGAACTATGGCTACACCTTC. Translated: CASSYSRQNYGYTF.

The genes are TRBV10-2 and TRBJ1-2; TRBD1 agrees at 11 bases. CDR3 length equals 14 residues. Germline values: CDR1 WSHSY, CDR2 SAAADI. V lost 6 bases and J lost 4; bases outside the gene matches: 4. Here the CDR3 DNA reads TGCGCCAGCAGGAAGGACAGGGGGCCCTATGGCTACACCTTC. Translation: CASRKDRGPYGYTF.

The chain employs TRBV25-1 and TRBJ1-4; 9 bases agree with TRBD1. The CDR3 runs to 17 residues. V lost 3 bases and J lost 11; bases outside the gene matches: 16. Germline V gives CDR1 MGHDK, CDR2 SYGVNS. The CDR3 region is CASSDNAGTGKAGKLFF. Here the CDR3 DNA reads TGTGCCAGCAGTGATAATGCCGGGACAGGGAAGGCAGGGAAACTGTTTTTT.

This chain connects TRBV9 to TRBJ2-5; 7 bases are a match to TRBD1. V lost 0 bases and J lost 3; bases outside the gene matches: 2. Germline V lookup: CDR1 SGDLS, CDR2 YYNGEE. The CDR3 loop spans 14 amino acids. Here the CDR3 reads CASSVGQGEETQYF. CDR3 nucleotides: TGTGCCAGCAGCGTAGGGCAGGGGGAAGAGACCCAGTACTTC. Using reference TRBV9 and TRBJ2-5 for the parts outside the CDR3, the full variable domain is DSGVTQTPKHLITATGQRVTLRCSPRSGDLSVYWYQQSLDQGLQFLIQYYNGEERAKGNILERFSAQQFPDLHSELNLSSLELGDSALYFCASSVGQGEETQYFGPGTRLLVL.

The V call is TRBV25-1, the J call TRBJ1-5; the match to TRBD1 covers 7 bases. CDR1 is MGHDK, CDR2 SYGVNS, per germline. This CDR3 comprises 15 residues. The V and J ends lost 5 bases and 7 bases, in that order; junction bases with no gene match: 11. The CDR3 protein is CASSYKYRGGQPQHF. Written as DNA, the CDR3 is TGTGCCAGCAGTTATAAATACAGGGGTGGACAGCCCCAGCATTTT.

The chain couples TRBV6-2 or TRBV6-3 to TRBJ2-2, with 9 positions matching TRBD1. The CDR3 is 16 amino acids. The germline CDR1 and CDR2 sequences are MNHEY and SVGEGT. V was pared by 1 base and J by 1 base, with 1 base of the junction left unmatched. This CDR3 is CASSYWGQGNTGELFF. The CDR3 DNA reads as TGTGCCAGCAGTTACTGGGGACAGGGGAACACCGGGGAGCTGTTTTTT.

This clonotype came up many times. The genes are TRBV7-9 and TRBJ1-3; 7 positions agree with TRBD1. After removal of 8 bases from V and 6 bases from J, the junction contained 7 bases not matched to a gene. This CDR3 spans 13 amino acids. The germline V gene has CDR1 SEHNR and CDR2 FQNEAQ (reference sequence). The CDR3 sequence is CASAQGTLNTIYF. The CDR3 DNA follows: TGTGCCAGCGCACAGGGGACCCTAAACACCATATATTTT.

The table lists this clonotype with a count of one. DNA of the CDR3: TGTGCCATCAGTGAAAACAGGGGGAACGGCTATGGCTACACCTTC. Amino acids: CAISENRGNGYGYTF. The chain couples TRBV10-3 to TRBJ1-2; 8 bases align to TRBD1. Trimming took 3 bases from V and 4 from J; bases not matched to a gene: 7. Germline V gives CDR1 ENHRY, CDR2 SYGVKD. CDR3 length: 15 amino acids.

V usage is TRBV9 and J usage is TRBJ2-5; TRBD2 agrees at 11 bases. The ends lost 4 bases at V and 5 bases at J; junction bases unmatched: 13. Germline V gene lookup returns CDR1 SGDLS and CDR2 YYNGEE. CDR3 length: 17 residues. DNA for the CDR3: TGTGCCAGCAGCCTGGGGTTACTAGCGGGAGCGTCGGAGACCCAGTACTTC. Translation: CASSLGLLAGASETQYF. The whole variable domain, remainder taken from reference TRBV9 and TRBJ2-5, is DSGVTQTPKHLITATGQRVTLRCSPRSGDLSVYWYQQSLDQGLQFLIQYYNGEERAKGNILERFSAQQFPDLHSELNLSSLELGDSALYFCASSLGLLAGASETQYFGPGTRLLVL.

This sequence joins TRBV12-3 or TRBV12-4 and TRBJ1-3, with D perhaps matching TRBD1 (5 bases). CDR3 length equals 15 residues. The V gene lost 5 bases and the J gene lost 4 bases, with 15 bases spanning the gap. The CDR3 nucleotides read TGTGCCAGCAGTCCTGCCACAGGATACGGAAACACCATATATTTT. Amino acids: CASSPATGYGNTIYF.

CDR3 DNA: TGTGCCGGCAGTTTCTCAGGGGCCAATCAGCCCCAGCATTTT. Translated: CAGSFSGANQPQHF. The chain carries TRBV24-1 and TRBJ1-5; D perhaps matches TRBD1 (6 bases). V dropped 12 bases and J dropped 3 bases, with 17 bases sitting between them. The CDR3 length is 14 residues. Germline CDR1 and CDR2: KGHDR and SFDVKD.

The chain uses TRBV15 and TRBJ2-6, with 8 nucleotides matching TRBD1. V trimming: 0 bases; J trimming: 2 bases; junction bases outside the gene matches: 9. The CDR3 contains 19 residues. From germline, CDR1 is LNHNV and CDR2 YYDKDF (reference sequence). CDR3 nucleotide sequence: TGTGCCACCAGCAGAGACCGGATGACAGGGGACCCTGGGGCCAACGTCCTGACTTTC. Protein sequence: CATSRDRMTGDPGANVLTF.

The J gene is TRBJ2-5, the V gene TRBV6-1; 9 bases line up with TRBD1. Near its end, the DNA agrees better with TRBJ2-1, so the J call may be wrong. The CDR3 consists of 15 residues. Germline CDR1 and CDR2: MNHNS and SASEGT. The CDR3 here is CASSGRTGDYNEQFF. CDR3 sequence (DNA): TGTGCCAGCAGTGGAAGGACAGGGGATTACAATGAGCAGTTCTTC.

The chain recombines TRBV10-3 with TRBJ1-2; D is uncertain. Germline V CDR1 and CDR2: ENHRY, SYGVKD. With 7 bases removed from V and 8 bases from J, the gap between germline ends came to 17 bases. This CDR3 comprises 13 residues. In DNA form, the CDR3 reads TGTGCCATCAAGGACCTGAAAAACGGCGGCTACACCTTC. This translates into CAIKDLKNGGYTF.

This clonotype was counted many times. The chain is built from TRBV20-1 and TRBJ2-5, with 12 bases matching TRBD2. The CDR3 spans 16 residues. Germline V lookup: CDR1 DFQATT, CDR2 SNEGSKA (reference sequence). The ends lost 1 base at V and 2 bases at J; junction bases unmatched: 5. The CDR3: CSARGSGLAGQETQYF. Here the CDR3 DNA reads TGCAGTGCTAGAGGTTCGGGACTAGCGGGTCAAGAGACCCAGTACTTC.

This clonotype was found a few times. The V and J genes are TRBV5-8 and TRBJ2-7, with a tentative D call TRBD1 (6 bases). Germline V gene sequence: CDR1 SGHTS, CDR2 YDEGEE. The V and J ends lost 7 bases and 3 bases respectively, with 14 bases between them. The CDR3 loop spans 13 amino acids. The chain's CDR3 is CASLEQGRYEQYF. The CDR3 nucleotides read TGTGCCAGCCTGGAACAGGGTCGCTACGAGCAGTACTTC.

This rearrangement joins TRBV7-9 to TRBJ2-7; 9 bases align to TRBD2. The ends lost 5 bases at V and 2 bases at J; junction bases unmatched: 4. The CDR3 has 14 residues. Germline CDR1 and CDR2: SEHNR and FQNEAQ (reference sequence). The CDR3: CASSPSGTPYEQYF. The CDR3, as DNA: TGTGCCAGCAGCCCTAGCGGGACCCCCTACGAGCAGTACTTC.

The chain links TRBV29-1 to TRBJ1-3; TRBD1 matches 7 bases. Trimming cost V 4 bases and J 3 bases; bases outside gene matches: 9. CDR1 SQVTM and CDR2 ANQGSEA come from the germline V gene. CDR3 length: 15 amino acids. In DNA, the CDR3 is TGCAGCGTTGTTCCCCAGGGGGGTAATGGAAACACCATATATTTT. It translates to CSVVPQGGNGNTIYF.

This clonotype was seen repeatedly, ten times or more. CDR3 sequence (DNA): TGTGCCAGCAGCTTTGACTGGGAGCAGTACTTC. This codes for CASSFDWEQYF. The chain couples TRBV7-9 to TRBJ2-7, with D unclear. V lost 3 bases and J 7 bases, leaving 7 bases between the germline ends. Germline CDR1 and CDR2: SEHNR and FQNEAQ (reference sequence). The CDR3 loop spans 11 amino acids. The full variable domain, rest sourced from reference TRBV7-9 and TRBJ2-7, is DTGVSQNPRHKITKRGQNVTFRCDPISEHNRLYWYRQTLGQGPEFLTYFQNEAQLEKSRLLSDRFSAERPKGSFSTLEIQRTEQGDSAMYLCASSFDWEQYFGPGTRLTVT.